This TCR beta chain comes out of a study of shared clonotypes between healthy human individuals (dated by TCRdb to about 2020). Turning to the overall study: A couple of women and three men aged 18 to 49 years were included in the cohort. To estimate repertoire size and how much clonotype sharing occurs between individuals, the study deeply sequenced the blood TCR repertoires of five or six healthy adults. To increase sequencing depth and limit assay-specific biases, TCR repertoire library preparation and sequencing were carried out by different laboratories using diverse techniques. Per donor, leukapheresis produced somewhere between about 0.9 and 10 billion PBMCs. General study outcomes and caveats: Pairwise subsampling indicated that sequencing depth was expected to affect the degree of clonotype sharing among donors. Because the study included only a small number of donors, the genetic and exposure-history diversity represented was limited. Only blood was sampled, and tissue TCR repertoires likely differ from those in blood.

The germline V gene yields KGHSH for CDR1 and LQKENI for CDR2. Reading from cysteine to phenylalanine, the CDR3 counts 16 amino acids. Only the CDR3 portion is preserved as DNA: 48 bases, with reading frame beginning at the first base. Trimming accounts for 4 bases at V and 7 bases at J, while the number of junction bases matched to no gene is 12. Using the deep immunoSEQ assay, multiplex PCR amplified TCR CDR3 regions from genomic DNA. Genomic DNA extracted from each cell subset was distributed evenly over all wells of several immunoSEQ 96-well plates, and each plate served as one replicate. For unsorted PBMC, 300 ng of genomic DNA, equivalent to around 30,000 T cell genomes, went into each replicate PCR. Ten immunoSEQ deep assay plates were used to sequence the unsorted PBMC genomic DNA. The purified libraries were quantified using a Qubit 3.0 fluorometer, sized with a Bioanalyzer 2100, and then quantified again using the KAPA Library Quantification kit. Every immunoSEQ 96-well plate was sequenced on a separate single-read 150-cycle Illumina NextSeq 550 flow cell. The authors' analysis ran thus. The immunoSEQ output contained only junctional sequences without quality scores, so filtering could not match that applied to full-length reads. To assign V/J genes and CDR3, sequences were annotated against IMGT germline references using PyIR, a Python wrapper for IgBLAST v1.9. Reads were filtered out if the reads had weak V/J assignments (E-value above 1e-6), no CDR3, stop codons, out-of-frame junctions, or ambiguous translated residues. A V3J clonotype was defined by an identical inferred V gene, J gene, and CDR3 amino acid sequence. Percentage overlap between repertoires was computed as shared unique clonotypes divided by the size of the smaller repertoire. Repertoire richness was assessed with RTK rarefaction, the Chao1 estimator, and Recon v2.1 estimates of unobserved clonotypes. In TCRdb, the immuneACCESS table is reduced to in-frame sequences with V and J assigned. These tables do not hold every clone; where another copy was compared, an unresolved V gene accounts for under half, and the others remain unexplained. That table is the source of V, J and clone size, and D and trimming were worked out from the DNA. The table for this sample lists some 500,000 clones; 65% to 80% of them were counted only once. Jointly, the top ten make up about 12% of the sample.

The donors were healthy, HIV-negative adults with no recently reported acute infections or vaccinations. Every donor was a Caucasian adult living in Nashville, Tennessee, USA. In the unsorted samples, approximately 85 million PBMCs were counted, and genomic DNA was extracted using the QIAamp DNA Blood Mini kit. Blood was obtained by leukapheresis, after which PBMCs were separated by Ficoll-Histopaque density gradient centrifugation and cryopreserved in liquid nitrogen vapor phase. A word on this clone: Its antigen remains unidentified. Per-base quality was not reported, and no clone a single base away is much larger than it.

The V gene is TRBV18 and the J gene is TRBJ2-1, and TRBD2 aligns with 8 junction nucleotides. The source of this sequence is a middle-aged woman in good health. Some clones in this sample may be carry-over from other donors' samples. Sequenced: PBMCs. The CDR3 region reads CASSLAGGVYQNEQFF. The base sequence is TGTGCCAGCTCACTCGCGGGGGGCGTGTATCAGAATGAGCAGTTCTTC.